This TCR beta chain was found in a study of blood T cell repertoires in COVID-19. Across the whole study: The origin of the acute and convalescent COVID-19 samples was the United States, Italy and Spain.

Per the authors' pipeline: Amplification of reference gene primers provided the estimated nucleated cell counts. Profiled with immunoSEQ multiplex PCR; TCRdb holds only in-frame clones, not every one. That table gives V, J and clone size, and the DNA gave D and trimming. The data contain 100,000 to 130,000 clones, just over 85% of them singletons. Sequencing was carried out using peripheral blood. This clonotype was obtained from a human donor in a cohort sampled during active COVID-19.

For the CDR3, the DNA is TGTGCCAGCAGCTTACTATGGGGCGCTTTCTACAATGAGCAGTTCTTC. Amino acid sequence: CASSLLWGAFYNEQFF. This chain joins TRBV7-9 and TRBJ2-1; possibly TRBD1 for D (5 bases). Germline-derived CDR1 and CDR2 are SEHNR and FQNEAQ (reference sequence). With 2 bases removed from V and 3 bases from J, the gap between germline ends came to 14 bases. The length of the CDR3 is 16 residues.